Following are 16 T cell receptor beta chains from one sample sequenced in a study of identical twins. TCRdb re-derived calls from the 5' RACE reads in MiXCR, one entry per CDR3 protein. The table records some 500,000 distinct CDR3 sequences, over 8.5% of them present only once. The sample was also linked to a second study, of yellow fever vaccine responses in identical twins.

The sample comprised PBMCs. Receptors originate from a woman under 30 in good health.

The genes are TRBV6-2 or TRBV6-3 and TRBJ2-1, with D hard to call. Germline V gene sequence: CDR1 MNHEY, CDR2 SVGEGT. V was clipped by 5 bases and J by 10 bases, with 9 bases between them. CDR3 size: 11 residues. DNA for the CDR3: TGTGCCAGCAGTCAGAGGCAGGAGCAGTTCTTC. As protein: CASSQRQEQFF.

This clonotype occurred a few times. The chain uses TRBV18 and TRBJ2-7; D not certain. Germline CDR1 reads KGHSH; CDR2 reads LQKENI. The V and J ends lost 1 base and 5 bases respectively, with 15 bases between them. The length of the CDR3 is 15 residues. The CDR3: CASSPQGNPKDEQYF. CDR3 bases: TGTGCCAGCTCACCACAGGGTAATCCTAAGGACGAGCAGTACTTC.

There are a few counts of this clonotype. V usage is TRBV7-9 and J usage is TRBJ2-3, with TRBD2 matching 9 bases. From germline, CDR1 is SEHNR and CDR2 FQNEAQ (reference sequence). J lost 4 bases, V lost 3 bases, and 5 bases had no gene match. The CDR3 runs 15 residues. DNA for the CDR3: TGTGCCAGCAGCTTCGCTAGCGGGGAGGCAGATACGCAGTATTTT. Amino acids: CASSFASGEADTQYF.

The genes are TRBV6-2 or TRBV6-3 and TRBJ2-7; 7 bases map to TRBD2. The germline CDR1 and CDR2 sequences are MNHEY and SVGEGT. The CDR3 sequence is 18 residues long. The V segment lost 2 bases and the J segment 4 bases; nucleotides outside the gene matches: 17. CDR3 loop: CASSYDGVIGGSRYEQYF. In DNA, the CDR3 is TGTGCCAGCAGTTACGACGGGGTAATAGGCGGGAGTAGATACGAGCAGTACTTC.

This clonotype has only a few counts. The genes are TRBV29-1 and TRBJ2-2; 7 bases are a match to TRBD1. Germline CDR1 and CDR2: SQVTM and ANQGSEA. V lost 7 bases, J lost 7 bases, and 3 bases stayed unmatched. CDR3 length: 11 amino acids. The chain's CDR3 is CSARGNGELFF. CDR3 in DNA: TGCAGCGCCAGGGGGAACGGGGAGCTGTTTTTT.

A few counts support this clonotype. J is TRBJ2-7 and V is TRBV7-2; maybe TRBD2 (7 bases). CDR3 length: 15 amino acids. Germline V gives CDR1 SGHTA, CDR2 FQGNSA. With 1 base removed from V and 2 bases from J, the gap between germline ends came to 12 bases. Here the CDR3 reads CASSLGGGATYEQYF. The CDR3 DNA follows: TGTGCCAGCAGCTTAGGAGGGGGGGCTACCTACGAGCAGTACTTC.

In DNA, the CDR3 is TGCAGCGTCCCCCAGCAGGGCAGGGATGAGCAGTTCTTC. Protein sequence: CSVPQQGRDEQFF. This chain links TRBV29-1 with TRBJ2-1; D might be TRBD1 (5 bases). The CDR3 loop spans 13 amino acids. Germline CDR1 SQVTM, CDR2 ANQGSEA. V shed 6 bases and J shed 8 bases, with 17 bases lying between them.

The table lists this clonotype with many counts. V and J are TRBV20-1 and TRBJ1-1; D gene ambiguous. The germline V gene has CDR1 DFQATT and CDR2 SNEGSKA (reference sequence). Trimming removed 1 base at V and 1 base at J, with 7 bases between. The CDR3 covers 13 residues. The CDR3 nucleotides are TGCAGTGCTAGAGGACAAGCGAACACTGAAGCTTTCTTT. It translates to CSARGQANTEAFF.

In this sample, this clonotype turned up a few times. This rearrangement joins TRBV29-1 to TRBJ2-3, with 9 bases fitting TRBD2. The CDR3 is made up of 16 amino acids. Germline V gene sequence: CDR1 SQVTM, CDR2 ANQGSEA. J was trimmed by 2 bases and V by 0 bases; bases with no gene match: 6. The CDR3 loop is CSVEEGLAGYTDTQYF. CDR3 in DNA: TGCAGCGTTGAAGAGGGGCTAGCGGGGTACACAGATACGCAGTATTTT.

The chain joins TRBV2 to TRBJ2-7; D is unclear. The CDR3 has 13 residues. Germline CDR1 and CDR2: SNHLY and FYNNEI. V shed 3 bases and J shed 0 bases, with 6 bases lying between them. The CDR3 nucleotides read TGTGCCAGCAGTGACCCGAACTCCTACGAGCAGTACTTC. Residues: CASSDPNSYEQYF.

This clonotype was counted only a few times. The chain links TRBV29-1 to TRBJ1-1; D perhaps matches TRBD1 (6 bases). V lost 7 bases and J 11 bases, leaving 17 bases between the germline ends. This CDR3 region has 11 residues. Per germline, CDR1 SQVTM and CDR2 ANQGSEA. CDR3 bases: TGCAGCGCCCTCGAACAGGGTAGGGCTTTCTTT. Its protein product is CSALEQGRAFF.

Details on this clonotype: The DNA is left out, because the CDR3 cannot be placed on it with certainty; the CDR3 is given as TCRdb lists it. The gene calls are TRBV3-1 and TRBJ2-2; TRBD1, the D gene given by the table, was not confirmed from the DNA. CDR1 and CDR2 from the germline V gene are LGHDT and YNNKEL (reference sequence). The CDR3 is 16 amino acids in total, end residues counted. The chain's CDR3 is CASSQYEGRGRGAVFF.

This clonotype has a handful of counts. CDR3: CASSAGSTIPIQETQYF. The DNA of the CDR3 is TGTGCCAGCAGCGCGGGTTCAACCATCCCGATACAAGAGACCCAGTACTTC. V and J are TRBV9 and TRBJ2-5, with D uncertain. The germline V and J ends were trimmed by 3 bases and 2 bases, with 20 bases remaining between them. The germline V gene encodes CDR1 SGDLS and CDR2 YYNGEE. The CDR3 contains 17 residues.

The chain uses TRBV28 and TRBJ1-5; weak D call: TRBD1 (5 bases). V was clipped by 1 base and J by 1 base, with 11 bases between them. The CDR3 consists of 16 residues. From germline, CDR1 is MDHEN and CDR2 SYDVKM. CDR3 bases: TGTGCCAGCAGTTTATCGGGACTGTGGAGCAATCAGCCCCAGCATTTT. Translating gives CASSLSGLWSNQPQHF.

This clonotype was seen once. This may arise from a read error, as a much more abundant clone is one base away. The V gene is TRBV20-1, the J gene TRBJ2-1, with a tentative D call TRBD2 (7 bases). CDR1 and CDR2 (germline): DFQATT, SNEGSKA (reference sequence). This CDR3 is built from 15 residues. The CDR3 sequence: CCASERGGHYNEQFF. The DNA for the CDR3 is TGCTGTGCTAGTGAAAGGGGGGGGCACTACAATGAGCAGTTCTTC.

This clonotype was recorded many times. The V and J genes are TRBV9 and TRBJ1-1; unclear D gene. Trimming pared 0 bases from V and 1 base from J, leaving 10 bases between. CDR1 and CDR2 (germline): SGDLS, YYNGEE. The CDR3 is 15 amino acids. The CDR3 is CASSVATNRNTEAFF. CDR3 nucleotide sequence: TGTGCCAGCAGCGTAGCTACGAACAGGAACACTGAAGCTTTCTTT.